The sequence of this TCR beta chain was determined in a study of shared clonotypes between healthy human individuals. Germline CDR1 is MNHEY and CDR2 is SVGAGI. The CDR3 length is 11 residues. Deletions cut 8 bases from V and 1 base from J, with 6 bases between. Sorted-subset replicate PCR reactions contained 200 to 250 ng DNA, corresponding to tens of thousands of T cell genomes. Profiled with immunoSEQ multiplex PCR; TCRdb holds only in-frame clones, not every one. The table records 2,500,000 or so clones, approximately 94% of them present only once. The chain combines TRBV6-5 with TRBJ2-7; no definite D call. Sequencing was done on a sample of naive CD4+ T cells sorted from blood. Specified subset: CD45RA+ positively selected. The clonotype originates from a man aged 18 to 30 in good health. In DNA, the CDR3 is TGTGCCAGCGGCCAGTCCTACGAGCAGTACTTC. This translates into CASGQSYEQYF.